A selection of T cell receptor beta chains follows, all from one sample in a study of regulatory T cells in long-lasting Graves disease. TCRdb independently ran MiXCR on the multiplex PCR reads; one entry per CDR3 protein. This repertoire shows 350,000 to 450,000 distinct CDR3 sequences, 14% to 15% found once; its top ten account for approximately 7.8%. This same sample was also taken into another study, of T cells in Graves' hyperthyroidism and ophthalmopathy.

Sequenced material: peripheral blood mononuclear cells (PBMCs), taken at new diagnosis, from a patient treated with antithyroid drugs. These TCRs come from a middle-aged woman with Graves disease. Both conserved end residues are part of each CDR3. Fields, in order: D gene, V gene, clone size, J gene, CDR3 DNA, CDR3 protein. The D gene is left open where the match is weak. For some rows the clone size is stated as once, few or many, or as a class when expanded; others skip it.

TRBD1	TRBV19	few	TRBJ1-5	TGTGCCAGTAGCCAAACAGGGGGCGCAAAGCAGCCCCAGCATTTT	CASSQTGGAKQPQHF
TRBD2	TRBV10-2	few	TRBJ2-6	TGCGCCAGCAGTGAGGCGGGGGGCGCTGGGGCCAACGTCCTGACTTTC	CASSEAGGAGANVLTF
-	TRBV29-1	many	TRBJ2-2	TGCAGCGCCCGGGACAATTCGAACACCGGGGAGCTGTTTTTT	CSARDNSNTGELFF
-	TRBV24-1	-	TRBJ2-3	TGTGCCACCAGTTCCGGGGGCGCGGATACGCAGTATTTT	CATSSGGADTQYF
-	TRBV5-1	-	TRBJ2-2	TGCGCCAGCAGCGTTGACCCTAGTGGCGGGGAGCTGTTTTTT	CASSVDPSGGELFF
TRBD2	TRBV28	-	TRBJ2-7	TGTGCCAGCAGGGGGGGACTAGCGGGAGGCGGAGGATTTTACGAACAGTACTTC	CASRGGLAGGGGFYEQYF
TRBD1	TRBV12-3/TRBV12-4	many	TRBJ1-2	TGTGCCAGCAGTTTTACAGGGGGCGAAGGCTACACCTTC	CASSFTGGEGYTF
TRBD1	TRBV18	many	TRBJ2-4	TGTGCCAGCTCACCACCCGGACAGGGAAGTTGGGCCAAAAACATTCAGTACTTC	CASSPPGQGSWAKNIQYF
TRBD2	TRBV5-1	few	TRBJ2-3	TGCGCCAGCAGCTCCCTTAACCCAACTATAGCGGGAAAAGCAGATACGCAGTATTTT	CASSSLNPTIAGKADTQYF
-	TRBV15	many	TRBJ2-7	TGTGCCACCAGCAGAGAGATTGGGACCCCCTACGAGCAGTACTTC	CATSREIGTPYEQYF
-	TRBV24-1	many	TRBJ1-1	TGTGCCACCAGGCTGAGTCGGGAAACTGAAGCTTTCTTT	CATRLSRETEAFF
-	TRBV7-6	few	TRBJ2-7	TGTGCCAGCAGCCCAGACAGTTTCTCCTACGAGCAGTACTTC	CASSPDSFSYEQYF
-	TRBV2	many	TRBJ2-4	TGTGCCAGCAGTGAAGGGTTCGCCAAAAACATTCAGTACTTC	CASSEGFAKNIQYF
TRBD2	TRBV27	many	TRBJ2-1	TGTGCCAGCAGCAAAACTAGCGGAGCTTACAATGAGCAGTTCTTC	CASSKTSGAYNEQFF
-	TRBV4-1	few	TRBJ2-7	TGCGCCAGCAGCCAAGATGAGGAGAACGAGCAGTACTTC	CASSQDEENEQYF
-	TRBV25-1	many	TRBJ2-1	TGTGCCAGCAGTGAATCGACTCTCCAGAATGAGCAGTTCTTC	CASSESTLQNEQFF
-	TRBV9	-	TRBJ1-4	TGTGCCAGCAGCGGACGTGGGCGGCCCGGATACGGAACAACTAATGAAAAACTGTTTTTT	CASSGRGRPGYGTTNEKLFF
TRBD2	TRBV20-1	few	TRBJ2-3	TGCAGTGCTAAACGAGGACTAGCGGGATCGGATACGCAGTATTTT	CSAKRGLAGSDTQYF
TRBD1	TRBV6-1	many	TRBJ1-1	TGTGCCAGCAGAACCGGGACAGCCAACACTGAAGCTTTCTTT	CASRTGTANTEAFF
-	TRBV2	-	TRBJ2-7	TGTGCCAGCAGGCAGGACACCAACCGCTCCTACGAGCAGTACTTC	CASRQDTNRSYEQYF